This TCR beta chain was observed in a study of human T cells and chemical hapten exposure (dated by TCRdb to about 2021). Broadly, across the study: For sensitization, 2% DPC in acetone was applied to an approximately 2 cm by approximately 2 cm area of upper inner arm skin. Patch testing on the upper back used Finn chambers containing 0.01% DPC, with scoring done after 6 days according to International Contact Dermatitis Research Group standards. Roughly 30 alopecia patients provided blood for TCR sequencing at one to four time points (pre-sensitization, 2, 6 and 24 weeks). Throughout the study period of roughly five months, patients also received therapeutic DPC doses to the scalp every week. Libraries were pooled for sequencing, and per-sample TCR yields varied mainly because of small differences in library volumes within the pool. Peripheral blood TCR repertoire changes were tracked in vivo in alopecia patients during primary and secondary sensitization to the hapten diphenylcyclopropenone (DPC). Blood was sampled from patients pre-sensitization (week 0) and at 2, 6 and about 24 weeks after DPC sensitization. The mostly female patient cohort included alopecia areata with under or over 50% scalp involvement, alopecia totalis and alopecia universalis.

Overall results and qualifications from the work: Because every patient had alopecia, a presumed autoimmune disease, the patients' immune response might differ from that of healthy individuals. Expanded TCRs formed significantly more large CDR3 similarity clusters than pre-sensitization or healthy control sets, consistent with antigen-driven responses. Patch test score was positively correlated with the number of PT1 expanded TCRs, with significance at thresholds 8, 16 and 32 but not at 4. After repeated subsampling, changes were observed in the strength of the expansion versus patch-test correlation and in the threshold at which the correlation became significant. DPC sensitization did not change how many TCRs were above 1 in 1000 frequency, and no evidence was found of alterations in global repertoire structure.

The CDR3 numbers 22 residues from cysteine through phenylalanine. The entry retains the CDR3 DNA only, 66 bases that are in frame from base 1. The germline V and J ends show losses of 6 bases and 7 bases respectively, and no gene match explains 32 bases of the junction. This clonotype was found a few times. The antigen it binds to is not known. No much larger clone exists at a distance of one base, and base qualities are not known. The time point label for this specimen denotes: patch test 3, about 24 weeks after DPC sensitization. According to the study, the label for this sample's treatment or condition signals: therapeutic diphenylcyclopropenone sensitization with weekly scalp DPC. Blood at each patch-test visit was drawn before the patch test was applied. Eligible patients were aged 18 to 70, diagnosed with alopecia, deemed suitable for DPC therapy, and excluded if pregnant. Unfractionated whole blood was collected in Tempus Blood RNA tubes, and total RNA was extracted from that blood.

Receptor amplification or capture employed RACE. The sample was run on a NextSeq 500. Library preparation attached unique molecular identifiers to individual cDNA molecules for quantitative, reproducible TCR counting. Each blood RNA sample was used to sequence both TCR alpha and TCR beta chains. For the original study's pipeline: Samples had a median of 95,638 TCRs, with a range from roughly 23,224 to 700,000. The Decombinator software suite was used to annotate the V, J and CDR3 of the TCR reads. For PS versus PT1 abundance plots, all samples were subsampled to the same number of TCRs (28,000). Expanded TCRs were defined as absent before sensitization and observed at least eight times at the 2-week time point. The raw public reads went through TCRdb reprocessing: fastp at Q25, MiXCR clone calling, in-frame beta chains kept. Each entry is one CDR3 protein sequence, shown with its most common DNA and genes. The V and J calls here are based on TCRdb, not the publication. In all, the sample holds tens of thousands of distinct CDR3 sequences, and roughly a tenth of those were seen once. Around 3.8% of the sample is in the top ten clones.

Sequencing used whole blood, obtained in connection with sensitization to the hapten diphenylcyclopropenone (DPC). The chain is made from TRBV12-3 or TRBV12-4 and TRBJ2-2; 7 junctional bases match TRBD1. The receptor was derived from a woman in her forties or fifties with alopecia areata. Some clones in this sample may be carry-over from other donors' samples. In nucleotides, the sequence is TGTGCCAGCAGCTTCCCCACCCTTCCCTCACCCGCCCGACAGGGTAGAGACGGGGAGCTGTTTTTT. Translation gives CASSFPTLPSPARQGRDGELFF.